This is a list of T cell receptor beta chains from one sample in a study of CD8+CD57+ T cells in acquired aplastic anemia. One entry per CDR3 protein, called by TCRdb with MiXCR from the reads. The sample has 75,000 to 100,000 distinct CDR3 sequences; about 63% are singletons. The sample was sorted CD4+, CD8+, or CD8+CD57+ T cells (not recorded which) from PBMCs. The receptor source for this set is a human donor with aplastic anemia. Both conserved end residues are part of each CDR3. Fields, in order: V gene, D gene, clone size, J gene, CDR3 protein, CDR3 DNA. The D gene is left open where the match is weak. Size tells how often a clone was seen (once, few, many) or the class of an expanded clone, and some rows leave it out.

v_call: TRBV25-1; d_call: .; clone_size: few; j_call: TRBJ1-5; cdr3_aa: CASSESGVGPQHF; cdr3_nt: TGTGCCAGCAGTGAGTCAGGGGTAGGGCCCCAGCATTTT
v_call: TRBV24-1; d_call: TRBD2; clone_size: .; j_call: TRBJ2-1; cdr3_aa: CATSDPPGLAGSNEQFF; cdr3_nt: TGTGCCACCAGTGATCCGCCGGGACTAGCGGGCTCAAATGAGCAGTTCTTC
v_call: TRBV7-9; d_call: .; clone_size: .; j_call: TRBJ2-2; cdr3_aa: CASSRDRSTGELFF; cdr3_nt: TGTGCCAGCAGCCGCGACAGGAGCACCGGGGAGCTGTTTTTT
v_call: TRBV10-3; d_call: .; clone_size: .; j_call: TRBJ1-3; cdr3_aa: CAISEPRDMSSGNTIYF; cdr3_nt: TGTGCCATCAGTGAGCCGAGGGACATGAGCTCTGGAAACACCATATATTTT
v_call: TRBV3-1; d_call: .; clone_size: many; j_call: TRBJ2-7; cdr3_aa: CASGTPPEQYF; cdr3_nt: TGTGCCAGCGGGACCCCTCCAGAGCAGTACTTC
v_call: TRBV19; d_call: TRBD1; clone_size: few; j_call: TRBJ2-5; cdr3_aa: CATATGDLQETQYF; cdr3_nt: TGTGCCACCGCGACAGGGGACCTCCAAGAGACCCAGTACTTC
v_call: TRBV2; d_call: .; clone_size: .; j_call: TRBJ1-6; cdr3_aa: CASSPGDGGYNSPLHF; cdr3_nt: TGTGCCAGCAGTCCAGGGGATGGGGGCTATAATTCACCCCTCCACTTT
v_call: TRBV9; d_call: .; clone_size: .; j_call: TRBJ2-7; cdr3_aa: CASSALAGFYEQYF; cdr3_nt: TGTGCCAGCAGCGCCCTAGCAGGGTTTTACGAGCAGTACTTT
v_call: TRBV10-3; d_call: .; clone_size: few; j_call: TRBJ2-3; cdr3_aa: CAISKGTASTDTQYF; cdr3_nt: TGTGCCATCAGTAAAGGGACGGCTAGCACAGATACGCAGTATTTT
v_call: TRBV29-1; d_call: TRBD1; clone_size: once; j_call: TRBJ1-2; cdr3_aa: CSVKDRGNYGYTF; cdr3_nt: TGCAGCGTTAAGGACAGGGGGAACTATGGCTACACCTTC
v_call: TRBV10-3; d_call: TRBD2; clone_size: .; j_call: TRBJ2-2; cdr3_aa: CAISGRGGLGELFF; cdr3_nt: TGTGCCATCAGCGGGCGCGGGGGGCTCGGGGAGCTGTTTTTT
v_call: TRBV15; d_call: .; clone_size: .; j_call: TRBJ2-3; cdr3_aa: CATSNGGTDTQCF; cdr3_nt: TGTGCCACCAGCAATGGGGGCACAGATACGCAGTGTTTT
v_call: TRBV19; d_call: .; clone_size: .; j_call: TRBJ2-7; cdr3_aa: CASSIASGSAYEQYF; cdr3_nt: TGTGCCAGTAGTATAGCGAGCGGGTCCGCCTACGAGCAGTACTTC
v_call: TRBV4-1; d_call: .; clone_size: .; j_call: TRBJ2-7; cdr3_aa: CASSQVRADPQEQYF; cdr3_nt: TGCGCCAGCAGCCAAGTGAGAGCGGACCCCCAGGAGCAGTACTTC
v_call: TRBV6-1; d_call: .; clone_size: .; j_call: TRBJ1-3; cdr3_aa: CASSDGPVGNTIYF; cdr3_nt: TGTGCCAGCAGTGATGGGCCAGTTGGAAACACCATATATTTT
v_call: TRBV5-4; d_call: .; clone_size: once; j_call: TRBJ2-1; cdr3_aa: CASSSDAPGEQFF; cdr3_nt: TGTGCCAGCAGCTCGGACGCCCCCGGTGAGCAGTTCTTC
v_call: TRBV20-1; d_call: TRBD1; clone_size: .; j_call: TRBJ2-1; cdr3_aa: CSAPGTGLYNEQFF; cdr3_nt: TGCAGTGCTCCCGGGACAGGCCTCTACAATGAGCAGTTCTTC
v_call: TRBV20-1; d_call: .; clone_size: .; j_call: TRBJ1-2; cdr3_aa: CSASRDRGIGYTF; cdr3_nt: TGCAGTGCTAGCCGGGACCGAGGAATTGGCTACACCTTC
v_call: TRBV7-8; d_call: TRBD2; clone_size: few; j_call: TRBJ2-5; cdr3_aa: CASSLGTSGETQYF; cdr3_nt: TGTGCCAGCAGCTTAGGGACTAGTGGAGAGACCCAGTACTTC
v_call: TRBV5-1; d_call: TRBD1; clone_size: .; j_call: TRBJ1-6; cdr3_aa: CASSPGQVDSPLHF; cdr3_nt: TGCGCCAGCAGCCCGGGACAGGTGGATTCACCCCTCCACTTT
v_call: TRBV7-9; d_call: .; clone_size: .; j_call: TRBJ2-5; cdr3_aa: CATMDGPRYQETQYF; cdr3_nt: TGTGCCACTATGGACGGTCCGAGGTACCAAGAGACCCAGTACTTC
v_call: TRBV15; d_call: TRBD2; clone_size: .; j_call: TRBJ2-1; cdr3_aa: CATSSGNLAGTRDEQFF; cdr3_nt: TGTGCCACCAGCAGCGGTAATTTAGCGGGGACGAGAGATGAGCAGTTCTTC
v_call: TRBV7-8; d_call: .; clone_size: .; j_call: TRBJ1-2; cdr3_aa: CASSLAAGLPYGYTF; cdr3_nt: TGTGCCAGCAGCTTAGCAGCAGGGCTCCCCTATGGCTACACCTTC
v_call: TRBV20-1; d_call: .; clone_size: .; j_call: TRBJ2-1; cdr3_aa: CSATQGYEQFF; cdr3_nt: TGCAGTGCTACTCAGGGGTATGAGCAGTTCTTC
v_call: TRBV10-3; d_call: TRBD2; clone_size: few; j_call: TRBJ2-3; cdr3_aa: CAILATSTDTQYF; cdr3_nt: TGTGCCATACTAGCGACGAGCACAGATACGCAGTATTTT
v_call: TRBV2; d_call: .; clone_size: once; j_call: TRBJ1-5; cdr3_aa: CASKRGRGEGQPQHF; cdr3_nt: TGTGCCAGCAAGAGGGGCAGAGGTGAGGGTCAGCCCCAGCATTTT
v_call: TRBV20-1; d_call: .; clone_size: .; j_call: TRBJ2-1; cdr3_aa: CSARGGGWDEQLF; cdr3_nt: TGCAGTGCTAGAGGAGGCGGATGGGATGAGCAGCTCTTC
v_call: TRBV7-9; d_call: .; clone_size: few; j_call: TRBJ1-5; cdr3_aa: CASSLGQLNQPQHF; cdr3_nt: TGTGCCAGCAGCTTAGGGCAACTAAATCAGCCCCAGCATTTT
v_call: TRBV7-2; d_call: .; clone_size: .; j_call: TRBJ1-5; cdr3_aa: CASSLGVSPNQPQHF; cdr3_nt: TGTGCCAGCAGCTTAGGGGTTTCCCCCAATCAGCCCCAGCATTTT
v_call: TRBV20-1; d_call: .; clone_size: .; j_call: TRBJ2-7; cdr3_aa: CSASDWDKAYEQYF; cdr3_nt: TGCAGTGCTAGCGATTGGGACAAAGCCTACGAGCAGTACTTC
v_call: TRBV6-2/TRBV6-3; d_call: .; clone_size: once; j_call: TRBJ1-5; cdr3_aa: CASSFSQGQPQHF; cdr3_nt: TGTGCCAGCAGTTTTTCACAGGGACAGCCCCAGCATTTT
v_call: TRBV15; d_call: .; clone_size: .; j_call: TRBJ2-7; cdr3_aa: CATSRVGDGSYEQYF; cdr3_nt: TGTGCCACCAGCAGAGTGGGGGACGGCTCCTACGAGCAGTACTTC
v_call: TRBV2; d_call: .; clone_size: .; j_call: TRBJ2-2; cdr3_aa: CASRAGQQTGELFF; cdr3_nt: TGTGCCAGCAGAGCGGGACAGCAGACCGGGGAGCTGTTTTTT
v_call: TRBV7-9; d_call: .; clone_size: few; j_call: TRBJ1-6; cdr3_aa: CASSDRVLHF; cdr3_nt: TGTGCCAGCAGCGATCGGGTGCTCCACTTT
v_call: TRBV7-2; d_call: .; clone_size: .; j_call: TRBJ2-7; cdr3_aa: CASSLSQGYEQYF; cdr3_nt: TGTGCCAGCAGCTTATCGCAGGGCTACGAGCAGTACTTC
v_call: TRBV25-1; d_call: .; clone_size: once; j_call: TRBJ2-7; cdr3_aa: CASSALHEQYF; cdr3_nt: TGTGCCAGCAGTGCTCTTCACGAGCAGTACTTC